This T cell receptor beta chain appears in the sequencing data of a study of beta chain features in type 1 diabetes. Heparinised blood was drawn once per donor, averaging approximately 100 mL. Cells sorted by CD45RO/CCR7/CD25/CD127/CD95/CD27 comprised CD4+ naive, central memory, regulatory and stem cell-like memory cells. This CDR3 contains 13 residues. The germline gives CDR1 SGHDT, CDR2 YYEEEE. V lost 1 base, J lost 9 bases, and 11 bases lay in between. The study reverse transcribed the entire isolated RNA, so it sequenced expressed TCRB transcripts. Using immunoSEQ multiplex PCR, the repertoire was profiled, and TCRdb retains in-frame clones only, with some absent. The sample has 250,000 to 350,000 clones, 12% to 15% seen once.

V is TRBV5-6 and J is TRBJ2-1; D unclear. The source material was central memory CD4+ T cells from blood. The origin of this receptor is a man younger than 40 in good health. Here the CDR3 DNA reads TGTGCCAGCAGCTTGTATGGCAGTCGTGAGCAGTTCTTC. Translated: CASSLYGSREQFF.